These T cell receptor beta chains were read from a single sample in a study of CD8+ T cells in alopecia areata. Clones were read by immunoSEQ multiplex PCR, and TCRdb kept only the in-frame ones, dropping some. The table records about 76,000 clones, around 61% of them present only once. Source: CD8+ T cells sorted from blood, taken at week 24, from a patient treated with tofacitinib. The source is a human donor with alopecia areata. Both conserved end residues are part of each CDR3. The D gene is left open where the match is weak. The size field is filled for only some rows; it gives once, few, many or a size class.

J	size	D	V	CDR3	DNA
TRBJ2-3	NA	TRBD2	TRBV9	CASSVARAGGLDTQYF	TGTGCCAGCAGCGTAGCTCGGGCGGGGGGGCTGGATACGCAGTATTTT
TRBJ1-2	few	TRBD1	TRBV18	CASSDGTEYGYTF	TGTGCCAGCTCGGATGGGACAGAGTATGGCTACACCTTC
TRBJ2-1	NA	NA	TRBV19	CASSPTSPYNEQFF	TGTGCCAGTAGTCCAACTTCCCCCTACAATGAGCAGTTCTTC
TRBJ1-1	NA	NA	TRBV19	CASSSRLAEAFF	TGTGCCAGTAGCTCCCGCCTCGCTGAAGCTTTCTTT
TRBJ2-3	once	TRBD2	TRBV11-2	CASSLAGSGVTDTQYF	TGTGCCAGCAGCTTAGCGGGTAGCGGGGTCACAGATACGCAGTATTTT
TRBJ2-6	NA	TRBD1	TRBV4-1	CASSQVELGQGSSGANVLTF	TGCGCCAGCAGCCAAGTCGAGCTGGGACAGGGTTCCTCTGGGGCCAACGTCCTGACTTTC
TRBJ2-7	NA	TRBD1	TRBV2	CASVPGQGIGGMAYEQYF	TGTGCCAGCGTCCCAGGACAGGGGATCGGCGGGATGGCCTACGAGCAGTACTTC
TRBJ2-5	NA	NA	TRBV27	CASSFIGEETQYF	TGTGCCAGCAGTTTCATTGGGGAAGAGACCCAGTACTTC
TRBJ2-1	NA	TRBD1	TRBV4-3	CASSPRGQGATEQFF	TGCGCCAGCAGCCCCAGAGGACAGGGGGCGACTGAGCAGTTCTTC
TRBJ2-7	few	NA	TRBV5-1	CASSLDSDSYEQYF	TGCGCCAGCAGCTTGGATTCGGACTCCTACGAGCAGTACTTC
TRBJ1-3	NA	NA	TRBV7-9	CASSLGQGNTIYF	TGTGCCAGCAGCTTAGGACAGGGAAACACCATATATTTT
TRBJ2-7	few	NA	TRBV18	CASSPPPSVRSSYEQYF	TGTGCCAGCTCACCACCACCCAGTGTCCGAAGCTCCTACGAGCAGTACTTC
TRBJ2-1	NA	NA	TRBV15	CATRLTGHYEQFF	TGTGCCACCAGACTAACAGGGCACTATGAGCAGTTCTTC
TRBJ2-1	NA	TRBD2	TRBV25-1	CASSRGVANEQFF	TGTGCCAGCTCTCGGGGGGTCGCCAATGAGCAGTTCTTC
TRBJ2-5	NA	TRBD2	TRBV7-6	CASRYASGRGETQYF	TGTGCCAGCAGATACGCTAGCGGGAGAGGGGAGACCCAGTACTTC
TRBJ2-1	few	NA	TRBV19	CASSIMAQGAGDIEQFF	TGTGCCAGTAGTATAATGGCACAGGGCGCTGGTGATATTGAGCAGTTCTTC
TRBJ2-5	NA	TRBD2	TRBV15	CATSKARGGQETQYF	TGTGCCACCAGCAAAGCCCGGGGGGGCCAGGAGACCCAGTACTTC
TRBJ2-4	NA	TRBD1	TRBV15	CATSPRTGDGGIQYF	TGTGCCACCAGCCCACGGACAGGGGATGGCGGCATTCAGTACTTC
TRBJ2-7	NA	NA	TRBV19	CASSFGFILASEQYF	TGTGCCAGTAGCTTCGGGTTTATCCTCGCCAGCGAGCAGTACTTC
TRBJ1-2	NA	NA	TRBV30	CAWSDMGNYGYTF	TGTGCCTGGAGTGACATGGGAAACTATGGCTACACCTTC
TRBJ1-2	NA	TRBD1	TRBV7-3	CASSETGELHGYTF	TGTGCCAGCAGCGAAACAGGGGAGCTACATGGCTACACCTTC
TRBJ2-2	NA	NA	TRBV25-1	CASSTMDGALINTGELFF	TGTGCCAGCAGTACCATGGACGGAGCCCTAATTAACACCGGGGAGCTGTTTTTT
TRBJ2-2	few	NA	TRBV28	CASLMAGNTGELFF	TGTGCCAGCCTTATGGCGGGTAACACCGGGGAGCTGTTTTTT
TRBJ2-3	NA	TRBD2	TRBV5-4	CASTLKGLASDTQYF	TGTGCCAGCACCCTTAAGGGACTAGCTTCTGATACGCAGTATTTT
TRBJ2-3	NA	NA	TRBV29-1	CSVEDRGLSTDTQYF	TGCAGCGTTGAAGACAGAGGGCTTAGCACAGATACGCAGTATTTT
TRBJ2-1	NA	TRBD1	TRBV27	CASSLLQGAFASSYNEQFF	TGTGCCAGCAGTTTATTACAGGGGGCTTTCGCCAGCTCCTACAATGAGCAGTTCTTC
TRBJ1-5	NA	NA	TRBV27	CASSFRGLNQPQHF	TGTGCCAGCAGTTTTCGCGGTCTTAATCAGCCCCAGCATTTT
TRBJ2-7	NA	TRBD1	TRBV11-2	CASSWGQGDEQYF	TGTGCCAGCAGTTGGGGACAGGGGGATGAGCAGTACTTC
TRBJ2-7	NA	NA	TRBV11-1	CASSDTVYYEQYF	TGTGCCAGCAGTGATACGGTCTACTACGAGCAGTACTTC
TRBJ1-2	NA	NA	TRBV4-1	CASSQEYGQGVDGYTF	TGCGCCAGCAGCCAAGAGTACGGGCAGGGCGTCGATGGCTACACCTTC
TRBJ1-2	NA	NA	TRBV9	CASSVALQGFGYGYTF	TGTGCCAGCAGCGTAGCCCTCCAGGGGTTTGGCTATGGCTACACCTTC
TRBJ1-1	NA	NA	TRBV29-1	CSVEGAGDGEDTEAFF	TGCAGCGTTGAAGGGGCAGGGGATGGTGAGGACACTGAAGCTTTCTTT
TRBJ1-2	few	TRBD1	TRBV19	CASSPGQGDYGYTF	TGTGCCAGTAGTCCGGGACAGGGAGACTATGGCTACACCTTC
TRBJ1-5	NA	NA	TRBV19	CASSPDDDSNQPQHF	TGTGCCAGTAGCCCGGATGACGATAGCAATCAGCCCCAGCATTTT
TRBJ2-1	once	TRBD2	TRBV7-6	CASSLYEAGVDYNEQFF	TGTGCCAGCAGCTTATACGAGGCGGGAGTTGACTACAATGAGCAGTTCTTC
TRBJ2-2	NA	TRBD1	TRBV4-3	CASSRSSGGPNTGELFF	TGCGCCAGCAGCCGATCCTCAGGGGGCCCGAACACCGGGGAGCTGTTTTTT